These 21 T cell receptor beta chains came from one sample sequenced in a study of molecular identifiers for immune sequencing clone quantification. TCRdb passed the PCR reads through MiXCR, listing each CDR3 protein once. The sample includes hundreds of thousands of distinct CDR3 sequences, 15% to 20% of them seen just once. Sequenced material: naive CD8+ T cells from blood, with Jurkat cell RNA spiked in. Subset meaning: FACS-sorted CD8+CD4-CCR7+CD45RA+ naive T cells. These receptors were obtained from a human donor in good health. Some libraries in this study had Jurkat cell RNA spiked in.

This clonotype was detected ten times or more. The chain combines TRBV20-1 with TRBJ2-3; 12 nucleotides agree with TRBD2. With 0 bases clipped from V and 5 bases from J, the junction kept 3 bases outside the gene matches. CDR3 size: 15 residues. Germline CDR1 and CDR2: DFQATT and SNEGSKA (reference sequence). The CDR3, as DNA: TGCAGTGCTAGAGAGACTAGCGGGAGTCGAGATACGCAGTATTTT. This encodes CSARETSGSRDTQYF.

For this clonotype: A much larger clone sits a single nucleotide away, making a read error possible. The V gene is TRBV23-1, the J gene TRBJ1-3; D gene uncertain. TRBV23-1 is an open reading frame, and its role is uncertain. This CDR3 is built from 11 residues. Trimming stripped 11 bases from V and 0 bases from J, with 5 bases between. The CDR3 reads CAAGSGNTIYF. The CDR3 nucleotides are TGCGCCGCCGGCTCTGGAAACACCATATATTTT.

V and J are TRBV13 and TRBJ1-4, with 11 nucleotides matching TRBD1. The CDR3 extends over 17 amino acids. Germline V gives CDR1 PRHDT, CDR2 FYEKMQ (reference sequence). V was clipped by 0 bases and J by 7 bases; unmatched bases: 7. The CDR3 region has the DNA TGTGCCAGCAGCTTAGGCCCAGGACAGGGGGCGATTGAAAAACTGTTTTTT. Its translation is CASSLGPGQGAIEKLFF.

This clonotype was observed many times. Germline and junction disagree at one end, which may indicate a read error. The chain recombines TRBV3-1 with TRBJ1-4; tentatively, D is TRBD1 (5 bases). CDR1 and CDR2 from the germline V gene are LGHDT and YNNKEL (reference sequence). The CDR3 extends over 16 amino acids. Written as DNA, the CDR3 is TGTGCCAGCAGTCAAGGGGAGGTATCCCCGAATGAAAAACTGTTTTTT. Protein sequence: CASSQGEVSPNEKLFF.

Details on this clonotype: A much larger clone differs by one base, so this may be a read error. The CDR3 DNA sequence: TGTGCCAGCAGTCGGACTAGCGGGAGGGCCCAGGTGACCGGGGGGCTGTTTTTT. As protein: CASSRTSGRAQVTGGLFF. The chain combines TRBV6-2 or TRBV6-3 with TRBJ2-2; 15 bases map to TRBD2. The CDR3 sequence is 18 residues long. The V gene's germline CDR1 is MNHEY and CDR2 SVGEGT.

Worth noting for this clonotype: A read error may explain this, as a much larger clone is one base away. V usage is TRBV4-3 and J usage is TRBJ2-7; maybe TRBD1 (6 bases). Germline lookup yields CDR1 LGHNA and CDR2 YSLEER. The CDR3 contains 14 residues. The CDR3: CASSQRERGYEQCF. The DNA for the CDR3 is TGCGCCAGCAGCCAAAGGGAGAGGGGGTACGAGCAGTGCTTC.

At least ten counts were recorded for this clonotype. V usage is TRBV19 and J usage is TRBJ1-5; a weak D match, TRBD1 (6 bases). V was shortened by 6 bases and J by 1 base, with 13 bases between the two germline ends. CDR1 and CDR2 from the germline V gene are LNHDA and SQIVND (reference sequence). This CDR3 comprises 15 residues. The CDR3 region has the DNA TGTGCCAGTAGCGCAGGGGCCCGGAGCAATCAGCCCCAGCATTTT. This sequence encodes CASSAGARSNQPQHF.

The J gene is TRBJ2-7, the V gene TRBV27; possibly TRBD1 or TRBD2 for D (5 bases each). With 4 bases removed from V and 5 bases from J, the gap between germline ends came to 9 bases. The CDR3 totals 12 residues. The germline V gene encodes CDR1 MNHEY and CDR2 SMNVEV (reference sequence). The CDR3 loop is CASSSRDHEQYF. The CDR3 DNA reads as TGTGCCAGCAGTTCCAGGGACCACGAGCAGTACTTC.

This clonotype occurred many times. The chain couples TRBV4-1 to TRBJ1-2; 9 nucleotides align to TRBD1. V gave up 4 bases and J gave up 7 bases; unmatched junction bases: 4. This CDR3 contains 13 residues. From germline, CDR1 is MGHRA and CDR2 YSYEKL. CDR3 bases: TGCGCCAGCAGCCCACAGGGGGCGATTGGCTACACCTTC. Translated: CASSPQGAIGYTF.

This chain uses TRBV20-1 with TRBJ2-3; D may be TRBD2 (6 bases). The CDR3 consists of 17 residues. The germline V gene has CDR1 DFQATT and CDR2 SNEGSKA (reference sequence). Trimming took off 0 bases at V and 2 bases at J, with 18 bases between the two ends. CDR3 region: CSARDRTTSLITDTQYF. The CDR3 DNA sequence: TGCAGTGCTAGAGATCGGACGACTAGTCTGATCACAGATACGCAGTATTTT.

This clonotype has just a few counts. The chain carries TRBV6-2 or TRBV6-3 and TRBJ2-5; perhaps TRBD2 as D (6 bases). Trimming pared 4 bases from V and 1 base from J, leaving 10 bases between. Germline CDR1 reads MNHEY; CDR2 reads SVGEGT. This CDR3 region has 14 residues. The DNA for the CDR3 is TGTGCCAGCAGTTTTAGCGGACTCCAAGAGACCCAGTACTTC. Translation: CASSFSGLQETQYF.

This clonotype was recorded many times. V usage is TRBV7-9 and J usage is TRBJ2-5, with 12 nucleotides matching TRBD1. Germline lookup yields CDR1 SEHNR and CDR2 FQNEAQ (reference sequence). The trim removed 4 bases at V and 3 bases at J, leaving 9 bases unmatched. This CDR3 region has 17 residues. The CDR3 sequence: CASSSSPGQGAEETQYF. The CDR3 coding sequence is TGTGCCAGCAGCTCGTCGCCGGGACAGGGGGCGGAAGAGACCCAGTACTTC.

This chain joins TRBV6-5 and TRBJ1-2; D ambiguous. The germline V and J ends were trimmed by 7 bases and 2 bases, with 11 bases remaining between them. CDR1 MNHEY and CDR2 SVGAGI come from the germline V gene. This CDR3 is built from 13 residues. For the CDR3, the DNA is TGTGCCAGCACCAATTCACTGAACTATGGCTACACCTTC. Translated, it gives CASTNSLNYGYTF.

This clonotype was picked up many times. This chain joins TRBV15 and TRBJ2-7; a possible D gene is TRBD1 (6 bases). CDR3 size: 14 residues. The V end was cut by 0 bases, the J end by 6 bases, with 12 bases between. Germline V gene lookup returns CDR1 LNHNV and CDR2 YYDKDF (reference sequence). Written as DNA, the CDR3 is TGTGCCACCAGCAGAGACAGGGGCAAAGGCGAGCAGTACTTC. As protein: CATSRDRGKGEQYF.

This clonotype has ten or more counts. The chain joins TRBV5-1 to TRBJ2-3; D possibly matches TRBD1 or TRBD2 (5 bases each). Trimming took off 0 bases at V and 5 bases at J, with 13 bases between the two ends. This CDR3 has 15 amino acids. From germline, CDR1 is SGHRS and CDR2 YFSETQ. DNA of the CDR3: TGCGCCAGCAGCTTGGTTGGACTGAGGGGAGATACGCAGTATTTT. It yields the protein CASSLVGLRGDTQYF.

There are a few counts of this clonotype. A single base separates this from a much larger clone, so it may be a read error. This rearrangement joins TRBV30 to TRBJ2-1; TRBD2 is a possible D gene (5 bases). Germline V gene data show CDR1 as GTSNPN and CDR2 as SVGIG (reference sequence). There are 14 residues in the CDR3. The CDR3 loop reads CAWRETGISGVQSF. CDR3 in DNA: TGTGCCTGGAGAGAAACCGGGATATCGGGCGTTCAGTCCTTC.

The chain joins TRBV12-3 or TRBV12-4 to TRBJ2-5; D gene uncertain. V shed 5 bases and J shed 5 bases, with 18 bases lying between them. The CDR3 is 15 amino acids. The DNA of the CDR3 is TGTGCCAGCAGTCACTCGTGGGCCAGGAAGGAGACCCAGTACTTC. It codes for CASSHSWARKETQYF.

There are many counts of this clonotype. The chain combines TRBV5-5 with TRBJ2-7; 7 bases match TRBD2. V lost 3 bases and J lost 3; bases outside the gene matches: 12. The CDR3 has 16 amino acids. The germline CDR1 and CDR2 sequences are SGHKS and YYEKEE (reference sequence). The CDR3 protein is CASSSTLREVIYEQYF. The CDR3 DNA reads as TGTGCCAGCAGCTCGACCCTCCGGGAGGTTATCTACGAGCAGTACTTC.

In regard to this clonotype: A much more abundant neighbour one base away suggests this may be a read error. V gene TRBV4-3 combines with J gene TRBJ1-1; a weak D match, TRBD1 (5 bases). The length of the CDR3 is 15 residues. The germline CDR1 and CDR2 sequences are LGHNA and YSLEER. CDR3 nucleotide sequence: TGCGCCAGCAGCCAGGCGCGGCACAGGCCCGAGGATTTAAACTTT. Its protein product is CASSQARHRPEDLNF.

Turning to this clonotype: Being one base from a much bigger clone, this may be a read error. The chain combines TRBV27 with TRBJ2-7, with 8 bases matching TRBD1. The ends lost 3 bases at V and 5 bases at J; junction bases unmatched: 6. There are 14 residues in the CDR3. The V gene's germline CDR1 is MNHEY and CDR2 SMNVEV (reference sequence). The DNA for the CDR3 is TGTGCCAGCAGTTTCCAGGGGGCCCTCAACGAGCAGTACTTC. It is translated as CASSFQGALNEQYF.

Concerning this clonotype: It may be a read error: a sequence one base away is much more abundant. It is likely a read error, because the conserved phenylalanine at the end of the CDR3 is missing. V is TRBV12-5 and J is TRBJ2-1; D is unclear. CDR3 length equals 13 residues. V shed 1 base and J shed 6 bases, with 7 bases lying between them. Germline CDR1 LGHNT, CDR2 FRNRAP. The CDR3 coding sequence is TGTGCTAGTGGTTTGGCGTTGGCCAATGAGCAGTTCATC. As protein: CASGLALANEQFI.